This TCR beta chain was retrieved from a study of T cells in Graves' hyperthyroidism and ophthalmopathy. Points from the study as a whole: The blood repertoire included most of the expanded thyroid clonotypes above 0.001.

Amplified TCR beta CDR3 regions derived from RNA transcripts. RT-PCR in the first round (using the HTBI primer set) targeted the TCR CDR3. TCRdb fed the multiplex PCR reads into MiXCR, producing one record per CDR3 protein. The sample lists approximately 600,000 distinct CDR3 sequences, roughly 20% occurring once. The J segment lost 7 bases and the V segment lost 2 bases, leaving 3 bases of the junction unmatched. The CDR3 has 13 amino acids. Per the germline V gene, CDR1 is SGHRS and CDR2 is YFSETQ. As concerns this clonotype: Antigen specificity is unknown.

Duration under 3 months, a NOSPECS grade of at least 4, and a Clinical Activity Score of at least 3 characterized the ophthalmopathy patients. The sequence came from a young man with Graves' ophthalmopathy. The chain links TRBV5-1 to TRBJ1-5; 7 bases align to TRBD1. Sequencing input: blood. CDR3 sequence (DNA): TGCGCCAGCAGCTTTGAGGGGGCCCAGCCCCAGCATTTT. Protein: CASSFEGAQPQHF.